The clone carrying this T cell receptor beta chain was counted once. The antigen is not known. Germline values: CDR1 SEHNR, CDR2 FQNEAQ (reference sequence). CDR3 length: 15 residues. V shed 5 bases and J shed 1 base, with 14 bases lying between them. CD45RO-negative, CCR7-positively selected cells formed the naive CD8 fraction, excluding terminally differentiated effector memory CD45RA+ cells. The healthy adult donors were HIV-negative and reported no recent acute infections or vaccinations. The data belong to a study of shared clonotypes between healthy human individuals. The overall study: The study drew on two women and a few men aged 18 to 49 as donors. Per-donor plates numbered three CD4 naive, three CD4 memory, two CD8 naive and one CD8 memory.

Study-wide results and caveats: As a rule, naive subsets had a larger estimated richness than memory subsets.

Method: immunoSEQ multiplex PCR; TCRdb's copy keeps in-frame clones and lacks some. Among hundreds of thousands of clones listed, nearly 95% were seen once. The chain links TRBV7-9 to TRBJ1-1; D is perhaps TRBD1 (6 bases). The receptor's source is a man in his thirties or forties in good health. Specimen: naive CD8+ T cells sorted from blood. CDR3 bases: TGTGCCAGCAGCCAAACCGGGACACCGAACACTGAAGCTTTCTTT. It yields the protein CASSQTGTPNTEAFF.